This T cell receptor (beta chain) stems from a study of T cells after yellow fever vaccination. MiXCR, run by TCRdb on the 5' RACE reads, gives a single entry per CDR3 protein. This sample has approximately 250,000 distinct CDR3 sequences, with more than 3.5% found just once. This clonotype was observed many times. The CDR3 sequence is 15 residues long. The ends were cut back, 6 bases at V and 2 bases at J, with 17 bases in the middle. From germline, CDR1 is MNHEY and CDR2 SVGAGI. This chain joins TRBV6-5 and TRBJ2-7; D possibly matches TRBD1 or TRBD2 (7 bases each). This specimen consisted of PBMCs, obtained 15 days after the yellow fever booster vaccination. This receptor was obtained from a man between 18 and 35 years old who received the YFV17D yellow fever vaccine. CDR3 nucleotide sequence: TGTGCCAGCAGGAAAGCGGGGACAGCTCCCTACGAGCAGTACTTC. It encodes CASRKAGTAPYEQYF.